What follows are 3 T cell receptor delta chains derived from one specimen sequenced in a study of gamma-delta chains in newborns, infants, children. TCRdb used CATT to re-call clones from the reads. The sample carries roughly 6,100 delta-chain clones, roughly 2.5% recorded once. The sequencing input was blood. All receptors derive from a child who was a newborn, infant or young child, either healthy, febrile or measles-vaccinated (not recorded which).

This clone was recorded a few times. The germline gene is not matched at one end of the junction; a read error may be the cause. The gene calls are TRDV2 and TRDJ3, with TRDD3 identical over 12 bases. This CDR3 has 19 amino acids. Germline V gene lookup returns CDR1 GEAIGNYY and CDR2 EKD. The CDR3 region is CACDPVLGDTSWDARQMFF. The CDR3 DNA follows: TGTGCCTGTGACCCTGTACTGGGGGATACTTCCTGGGACGCCCGACAGATGTTTTTC.

Notes on this clone: The junction and the germline gene differ at one end; a read error may be behind it. The chain carries TRDV2 and TRDJ3, with D perhaps matching TRDD3 (6 bases). This CDR3 comprises 18 residues. The germline gives CDR1 GEAIGNYY, CDR2 EKD. The CDR3 here is CACGTWGPSSWDTRQMFF. The CDR3 DNA sequence: TGTGCCTGTGGCACCTGGGGTCCATCCTCCTGGGACACCCGACAGATGTTTTTC.

Comments on this clone: A read error is possible here, since a much larger clone lies one base away. The chain carries TRDV2 and TRDJ3, with 9 nucleotides matching TRDD3. This CDR3 contains 19 residues. The V gene's germline CDR1 is GEAIGNYY and CDR2 EKD. The CDR3 is CACDSTGGLSSWDARQMFF. For the CDR3, the DNA is TGTGCCTGTGACTCTACTGGGGGACTAAGCTCCTGGGACGCCCGACAGATGTTTTTC.